This T cell receptor (beta chain) appears in the sequencing data of a study of control samples from healthy donors and cancer patients (dated by TCRdb to 2018 to 2021). CDR3 length: 13 amino acids, cysteine to phenylalanine. Only CDR3 DNA remains: 39 bases, in frame from the first base. V loses 3 bases at its end and J loses 7 bases; junction bases beyond the gene matches: 5. Looking up the germline V gene yields CDR1 SQVTM and CDR2 ANQGSEA. This clone has just one count. The target of this receptor is not known. No per-base quality is available; no much larger clone lies one base away. The library was prepared using the immunoSEQ multiplex PCR assay. TCRdb stores this immuneACCESS table with in-frame sequences only. Part of the clones is absent; in the studies checked, under half of the shortfall reflects unresolved V genes, and no reason is known for the rest. The sample table shows about 83,000 clones, and 75% to 95% are seen once. Approximately 15% of the sample belongs to the ten largest clones.

Sequenced material: blood. This TCR derives from a man aged 45-65 years in good health. Recombination joined TRBV29-1 with TRBJ2-3; 9 nucleotides in the junction match TRBD2. The nucleotide sequence reads as follows: TGCAGCGTTGAGCGGGGGGGCCAATATACGCAGTATTTT. This sequence encodes CSVERGGQYTQYF.